What follows describes a single T cell receptor beta chain. Its antigen is undetermined. Profiled with immunoSEQ multiplex PCR; TCRdb holds only in-frame clones, not every one. This sample has 100,000 to 130,000 clones; about 86% occur once, and the top ten carry 2.5% to 4%. CDR3 length: 14 amino acids. The V and J ends lost 5 bases and 4 bases respectively, with 14 bases between them. Germline V lookup: CDR1 SEHNR, CDR2 FQNEAQ (reference sequence). This sample was taken from a study of T cell responses to AZD1222 COVID-19 vaccine. Study conclusions and caveats: Baseline antibody screening turned up just a handful of seropositive AZD1222 recipients. It should be noted that donors were predominantly white British and more often female, and clonal diversity was possibly underestimated. Spike-specific TCR breadth rose after two AZD1222 doses, and depth rose as well.

V and J are TRBV7-9 and TRBJ2-5; D is tentatively TRBD1 or TRBD2 (5 bases each). The sample in question was peripheral blood, obtained on day 0 of AZD1222 vaccination. The clonotype originates from an adult in good health. CDR3 in amino acids: CASSPGTGAETQYF. The DNA of the CDR3 is TGTGCCAGCAGCCCCGGGACCGGTGCAGAGACCCAGTACTTC.